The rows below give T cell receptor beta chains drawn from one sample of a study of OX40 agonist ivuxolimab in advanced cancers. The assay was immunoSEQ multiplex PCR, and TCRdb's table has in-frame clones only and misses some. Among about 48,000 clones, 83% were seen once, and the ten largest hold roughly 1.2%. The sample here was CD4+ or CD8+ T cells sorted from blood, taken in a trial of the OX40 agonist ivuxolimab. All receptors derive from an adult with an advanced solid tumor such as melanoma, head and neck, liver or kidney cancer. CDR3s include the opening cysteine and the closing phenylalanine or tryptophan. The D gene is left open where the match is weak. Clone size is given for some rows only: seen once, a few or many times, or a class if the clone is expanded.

CDR3 DNA: TGTGCCAGCGGACTTTTAGAGACCCAGTACTTC; CDR3 protein: CASGLLETQYF; clone size: medium-sized; V gene: TRBV2; J gene: TRBJ2-5; D gene: .
CDR3 DNA: TGTGCCAGCAGCTACGGACAGAGCCAAGAGACCCAGTACTTC; CDR3 protein: CASSYGQSQETQYF; clone size: .; V gene: TRBV5-4; J gene: TRBJ2-5; D gene: .
CDR3 DNA: TGTGCCAGCACCCCGCAGGGTAATTCACCCCTCCACTTT; CDR3 protein: CASTPQGNSPLHF; clone size: .; V gene: TRBV6-6; J gene: TRBJ1-6; D gene: .
CDR3 DNA: TGTGCCAGCAGCCCTTCTAGCGCCCACGAGCAGTACTTC; CDR3 protein: CASSPSSAHEQYF; clone size: .; V gene: TRBV5-6; J gene: TRBJ2-7; D gene: .
CDR3 DNA: TGTGCCAGCACCCGTGACAGGTCTGAAGCTTTCTTT; CDR3 protein: CASTRDRSEAFF; clone size: .; V gene: TRBV7-2; J gene: TRBJ1-1; D gene: .
CDR3 DNA: TGTGCCAGCAGCCGACGGGAGAATCAGCCCCAGCATTTT; CDR3 protein: CASSRRENQPQHF; clone size: .; V gene: TRBV7-3; J gene: TRBJ1-5; D gene: .
CDR3 DNA: TGCAGTGTAACTTCACAAGAGACCCAGTACTTC; CDR3 protein: CSVTSQETQYF; clone size: few; V gene: TRBV20-1; J gene: TRBJ2-5; D gene: .
CDR3 DNA: TGCGCCAGCAGCTTGTTGCCAGGGCAAGGCAATCAGCCCCAGCATTTT; CDR3 protein: CASSLLPGQGNQPQHF; clone size: .; V gene: TRBV5-1; J gene: TRBJ1-5; D gene: .
CDR3 DNA: TGTGCCAGCAGCCGAGCCGAACAGGGGAGGGAAAAACTGTTTTTT; CDR3 protein: CASSRAEQGREKLFF; clone size: .; V gene: TRBV7-9; J gene: TRBJ1-4; D gene: TRBD1
CDR3 DNA: TGTGCCAGCAGCATTGCCGGGACAGGGACCGACTCTGGAAACACCATATATTTT; CDR3 protein: CASSIAGTGTDSGNTIYF; clone size: .; V gene: TRBV9; J gene: TRBJ1-3; D gene: TRBD1
CDR3 DNA: TGTGCCAGCAGCCAGTTGGCGGGGGTCACCGGGGAGCTGTTTTTT; CDR3 protein: CASSQLAGVTGELFF; clone size: few; V gene: TRBV13; J gene: TRBJ2-2; D gene: TRBD2
CDR3 DNA: TGTGCCAGCAGCTGGGCAGGCATGAACACTGAAGCTTTCTTT; CDR3 protein: CASSWAGMNTEAFF; clone size: .; V gene: TRBV7-2; J gene: TRBJ1-1; D gene: .
CDR3 DNA: TGTGCCAGCAGGAGCGCCCGACGGGCTGGCTACACCTTC; CDR3 protein: CASRSARRAGYTF; clone size: once; V gene: TRBV6-5; J gene: TRBJ1-2; D gene: .
CDR3 DNA: TGTGCCAGCAGCCTTCAGGGTAACTATGGCTACACCTTC; CDR3 protein: CASSLQGNYGYTF; clone size: .; V gene: TRBV7-2; J gene: TRBJ1-2; D gene: .
CDR3 DNA: TGCAGCGCGGCGGAGGGGGCCCGAGAAAAACTGTTTTTT; CDR3 protein: CSAAEGAREKLFF; clone size: .; V gene: TRBV29-1; J gene: TRBJ1-4; D gene: TRBD1
CDR3 DNA: TGCGCCAGCAGCTTGGAGGGACAGGGATGGGAAAAACTGTTTTTT; CDR3 protein: CASSLEGQGWEKLFF; clone size: .; V gene: TRBV5-1; J gene: TRBJ1-4; D gene: TRBD1
CDR3 DNA: TGTGCCAGCAGTGAAGACGGTAGCGGGGGCACAGATACGCAGTATTTT; CDR3 protein: CASSEDGSGGTDTQYF; clone size: .; V gene: TRBV2; J gene: TRBJ2-3; D gene: TRBD2